These 27 T cell receptor beta chains share one sample of origin, sequenced in a study of blood T cell repertoires in COVID-19. TCRdb's table, derived via immunoSEQ multiplex PCR, lists solely in-frame clones and lacks some. Seen here are about 51,000 clones, 86% observed once, and the top ten hold 1% to 1.5%. The specimen sequenced was peripheral blood. Receptors originate from a man in his sixties with acute or convalescent COVID-19.

V usage is TRBV5-8 and J usage is TRBJ1-2; 7 nucleotides align to TRBD1. The CDR3 is made up of 17 amino acids. Germline lookup yields CDR1 SGHTS and CDR2 YDEGEE. V lost 0 bases to trimming and J lost 3 bases; unmatched junction nucleotides: 11. CDR3 sequence: CASSLVLGQTDYYGYTF. CDR3 DNA: TGTGCCAGCAGCTTGGTCCTGGGACAGACGGATTACTATGGCTACACCTTC.

This rearrangement joins TRBV5-6 to TRBJ1-3; D unresolved. V lost 6 bases to trimming and J lost 1 base, with 11 bases between them. The CDR3 length is 14 residues. Germline values: CDR1 SGHDT, CDR2 YYEEEE. The CDR3 protein is CASKEGLSGNTIYF. As DNA, the CDR3 is TGTGCCAGCAAAGAGGGTCTTTCTGGAAACACCATATATTTT. The whole variable domain, remainder taken from reference TRBV5-6 and TRBJ1-3, is DAGVTQSPTHLIKTRGQQVTLRCSPKSGHDTVSWYQQALGQGPQFIFQYYEEEERQRGNFPDRFSGHQFPNYSSELNVNALLLGDSALYLCASKEGLSGNTIYFGEGSWLTVV.

This sequence joins TRBV25-1 and TRBJ2-1; the D is unclear. Germline values: CDR1 MGHDK, CDR2 SYGVNS. This CDR3 is built from 12 residues. Trimming pared 5 bases from V and 4 bases from J, leaving 6 bases between. CDR3 in DNA: TGTGCCAGCAGTCTTTCTTACAATGAGCAGTTCTTC. Encoded protein: CASSLSYNEQFF.

The V gene is TRBV29-1, the J gene TRBJ2-2; D might be TRBD1 (6 bases). There are 14 residues in the CDR3. CDR1 SQVTM and CDR2 ANQGSEA come from the germline V gene. Trimming took 2 bases from V and 2 from J, leaving 9 bases between them. In DNA form, the CDR3 reads TGCAGCGTTGAAAAGGGACATAACACCGGGGAGCTGTTTTTT. It yields the protein CSVEKGHNTGELFF.

The V gene is TRBV7-2, the J gene TRBJ2-5; tentative D call: TRBD2 (6 bases). Trimming left V 4 bases short and J 5 bases short, with 14 bases between. CDR3 size: 14 residues. CDR1 and CDR2 (germline): SGHTA, FQGNSA. The CDR3 loop reads CASSSGLTWETQYF. In DNA form, the CDR3 reads TGTGCCAGCAGCTCGGGACTTACGTGGGAGACCCAGTACTTC.

The rearrangement joins TRBV18 to TRBJ1-6; tentatively, D is TRBD1 (5 bases). The germline V gene has CDR1 KGHSH and CDR2 LQKENI. The CDR3 has 17 amino acids. Trimming stripped 8 bases from V and 6 bases from J, with 23 bases between. For the CDR3, the DNA is TGTGCCAGCACCCCAAGACAGCGCGGATCGAGTAATTCACCCCTCCACTTT. Translation: CASTPRQRGSSNSPLHF.

The chain recombines TRBV27 with TRBJ2-7; D not resolved. Between the trimmed V and J ends, which lost 3 bases and 3 bases, there was a span of 18 bases. Germline V gives CDR1 MNHEY, CDR2 SMNVEV (reference sequence). CDR3 length equals 16 residues. CDR3 sequence reads: CASSFKPPTSYYEQYF. The CDR3 nucleotides read TGTGCCAGCAGTTTCAAACCGCCGACAAGCTACTACGAGCAGTACTTC.

The CDR3 bases are TGTGCCAGCAGTTCGTTGCAGAAGAACACTGAAGCTTTCTTT. Translating it yields CASSSLQKNTEAFF. The chain joins TRBV6-5 to TRBJ1-1; D is unclear. The CDR3 covers 14 residues. V lost 4 bases and J 1 base, leaving 10 bases between the germline ends. CDR1 is MNHEY, CDR2 SVGAGI, per germline.

A few counts support this clone. The gene calls are TRBV19 and TRBJ2-3; no definite D call. CDR1 is LNHDA and CDR2 is SQIVND in the germline V gene (reference sequence). The CDR3 covers 9 residues. CDR3 sequence reads: CPLTDTQYF. In DNA form, the CDR3 reads TGTCCGTTAACAGATACGCAGTATTTT.

This sequence joins TRBV19 and TRBJ1-2; tentative D call: TRBD1 (6 bases). CDR3 size: 12 residues. CDR1 and CDR2 from the germline V gene are LNHDA and SQIVND (reference sequence). V was cut by 8 bases and J by 5 bases, with 12 bases left in between. CDR3 coding DNA: TGTGCCAGTCACAGGGTTAGGTATGGCTACACCTTC. Its protein is CASHRVRYGYTF.

This clone occurred once. The junction and the germline gene differ at one end; a read error may be behind it. V and J are TRBV7-7 and TRBJ2-7; TRBD2 might be the D (7 bases). Germline CDR1 and CDR2: SSHAT and FNYEAQ (reference sequence). This CDR3 comprises 15 residues. The CDR3 sequence: CASSLGLGRGNEQYF. For the CDR3, the DNA is TGTGCTAGCAGCTTAGGTCTGGGGAGGGGGAACGAGCAGTACTTC.

This clone was observed a few times. This chain joins TRBV2 and TRBJ1-2, with D possibly matching TRBD1 (6 bases). CDR1 is SNHLY and CDR2 is FYNNEI in the germline V gene. V lost 4 bases to trimming and J lost 0 bases, with 12 bases between them. The length of the CDR3 is 15 residues. For the CDR3, the DNA is TGTGCCAGCAGTGCCCGGACAGCAACTAACTATGGCTACACCTTC. Protein: CASSARTATNYGYTF.

This clone was seen once. The rearrangement links TRBV10-3 to TRBJ1-2, with TRBD1 identical over 7 bases. V lost 7 bases and J lost 5; bases outside the gene matches: 13. The CDR3 loop spans 15 amino acids. Germline-derived CDR1 and CDR2 are ENHRY and SYGVKD. The CDR3 region is CAITSAGGRVYGYTF. In DNA, the CDR3 is TGTGCCATCACGAGTGCAGGGGGGCGCGTTTATGGCTACACCTTC.

This clone has only one observation. CDR3 nucleotide sequence: TGTGCCAGCAGTTTTAGGACCAGGGTCTATCGGGAGCTGTTTTTT. Its translation is CASSFRTRVYRELFF. This sequence joins TRBV28 and TRBJ2-2; possible D gene TRBD1, 5 bases. Trimming shortened V by 3 bases and J by 9 bases, and 17 bases separated the two germline ends. The CDR3 runs to 15 residues. Germline V lookup: CDR1 MDHEN, CDR2 SYDVKM.

This chain connects TRBV6-6 to TRBJ1-5; D gene uncertain. Germline values: CDR1 MNHNY, CDR2 SVGAGI (reference sequence). Trimming pared 2 bases from V and 5 bases from J, leaving 7 bases between. The CDR3 is 13 residues long. The DNA of the CDR3 is TGTGCCAGCAGTTACGAGCCGTATCAGCCCCAGCATTTT. This gives the protein CASSYEPYQPQHF.

The chain couples TRBV6-4 to TRBJ1-4, with TRBD1 as a possible D gene (5 bases). CDR3 length: 14 residues. Germline V gene sequence: CDR1 MRHNA, CDR2 SNTAGT. The V end was cut by 5 bases, the J end by 0 bases, with 7 bases between. The CDR3 protein is CASSPGTTNEKLFF. CDR3 coding DNA: TGTGCCAGCAGTCCAGGGACAACTAATGAAAAACTGTTTTTT.

V gene TRBV11-2 combines with J gene TRBJ1-2; no definite D call. CDR1 is SGHAT, CDR2 FQNNGV, per germline. The CDR3 loop spans 14 amino acids. V lost 4 bases and J 3 bases, leaving 12 bases between the germline ends. This CDR3 is CASSYTGFYYGYTF. Written as DNA, the CDR3 is TGTGCCAGCAGCTACACCGGGTTTTACTATGGCTACACCTTC.

The J gene is TRBJ2-1, the V gene TRBV29-1; 10 bases align to TRBD2. The CDR3 is 15 amino acids. The germline V gene encodes CDR1 SQVTM and CDR2 ANQGSEA. V shed 4 bases, J shed 7 bases, and the junction held 10 bases outside the gene matches. Here the CDR3 reads CSVVTSGILWNEQFF. CDR3 sequence (DNA): TGCAGCGTTGTCACTAGCGGGATCCTCTGGAATGAGCAGTTCTTC.

J is TRBJ1-4 and V is TRBV27; 10 bases map to TRBD1. The CDR3 covers 16 residues. Germline V gene sequence: CDR1 MNHEY, CDR2 SMNVEV (reference sequence). The ends lost 5 bases at V and 8 bases at J; junction bases unmatched: 11. The CDR3 protein is CASSRGTGAQREKLFF. The CDR3 DNA reads as TGTGCCAGCAGTAGGGGGACAGGGGCCCAAAGGGAAAAACTGTTTTTT.

This clone was picked up a small number of times. V is TRBV3-1 (or the pseudogene TRBV3-2) and J is TRBJ2-2; possible D gene TRBD2, 6 bases. V gave up 4 bases and J gave up 0 bases, with 15 bases separating them. There are 17 residues in the CDR3. Per germline, CDR1 LGHDT and CDR2 YNNKEL (reference sequence). CDR3 coding DNA: TGTGCCAGCAGCCGCCCCCTAGCGACATCGAACACCGGGGAGCTGTTTTTT. Translated: CASSRPLATSNTGELFF.

The gene calls are TRBV24-1 and TRBJ2-3, with TRBD1 identical over 7 bases. There are 15 residues in the CDR3. Per the germline V gene, CDR1 is KGHDR and CDR2 is SFDVKD. J was trimmed by 3 bases and V by 9 bases; bases with no gene match: 11. Written as DNA, the CDR3 is TGTGCCACCTCGGAGACAGGGTTTTTTACAGATACGCAGTATTTT. This sequence encodes CATSETGFFTDTQYF.

This sequence joins TRBV28 and TRBJ2-7; tentatively, D is TRBD2 (6 bases). CDR3 length equals 15 residues. In germline, CDR1 is MDHEN, CDR2 SYDVKM. Trimming stripped 4 bases from V and 0 bases from J, with 13 bases between. In DNA, the CDR3 is TGTGCCAGCAGTTCTGCTGGGGGGAGCTCCTACGAGCAGTACTTC. Protein: CASSSAGGSSYEQYF.

The DNA of the CDR3 is TGTGCCAGCAGCCAATTTCTGTCCGGGGAGCTGTTTTTT. Translation gives CASSQFLSGELFF. The chain has TRBV14 and TRBJ2-2; D call uncertain. The germline V gene encodes CDR1 SGHDN and CDR2 FVKESK. The CDR3 length is 13 residues. Trimming stripped 2 bases from V and 6 bases from J, with 7 bases between. The full variable domain, completed using reference TRBV14 and TRBJ2-2, is EAGVTQFPSHSVIEKGQTVTLRCDPISGHDNLYWYRRVMGKEIKFLLHFVKESKQDESGMPNNRFLAERTGGTYSTLKVQPAELEDSGVYFCASSQFLSGELFFGEGSRLTVL.

This rearrangement joins TRBV28 to TRBJ2-1; TRBD1 aligns across 7 bases. In germline, CDR1 is MDHEN, CDR2 SYDVKM. Trimming at V came to 6 bases and at J to 9 bases, leaving 5 bases not matched to a gene. The CDR3 is 12 amino acids. The CDR3, as DNA: TGTGCCAGCAGGACAGGGAAGGGTGAGCAGTTCTTC. Residues: CASRTGKGEQFF.

This chain joins TRBV3-1 (or the pseudogene TRBV3-2) and TRBJ2-5, with 8 bases that match TRBD2. With V trimmed by 4 bases and J by 1 base, 11 bases remained unmatched. Germline V gene sequence: CDR1 LGHDT, CDR2 YNNKEL (reference sequence). CDR3 size: 17 residues. DNA of the CDR3: TGTGCCAGCAGCCCGACCATGGCGGGGGGCGTCCAAGAGACCCAGTACTTC. Its translation is CASSPTMAGGVQETQYF.

The J gene is TRBJ1-1, the V gene TRBV11-2; no clear D. The CDR3 is 14 amino acids. Germline lookup yields CDR1 SGHAT and CDR2 FQNNGV. With 5 bases removed from V and 10 bases from J, the gap between germline ends came to 20 bases. The CDR3: CASSPETGRSRAFF. Here the CDR3 DNA reads TGTGCCAGCAGCCCCGAAACCGGGAGGTCGAGAGCTTTCTTT.

The rearrangement links TRBV7-9 to TRBJ1-5; no definite D call. Per germline, CDR1 SEHNR and CDR2 FQNEAQ (reference sequence). The CDR3 sequence is 14 residues long. V was clipped by 3 bases and J by 0 bases, with 6 bases between them. The CDR3 bases are TGTGCCAGCAGCTTCGGGGATAGCAATCAGCCCCAGCATTTT. Translating it yields CASSFGDSNQPQHF.